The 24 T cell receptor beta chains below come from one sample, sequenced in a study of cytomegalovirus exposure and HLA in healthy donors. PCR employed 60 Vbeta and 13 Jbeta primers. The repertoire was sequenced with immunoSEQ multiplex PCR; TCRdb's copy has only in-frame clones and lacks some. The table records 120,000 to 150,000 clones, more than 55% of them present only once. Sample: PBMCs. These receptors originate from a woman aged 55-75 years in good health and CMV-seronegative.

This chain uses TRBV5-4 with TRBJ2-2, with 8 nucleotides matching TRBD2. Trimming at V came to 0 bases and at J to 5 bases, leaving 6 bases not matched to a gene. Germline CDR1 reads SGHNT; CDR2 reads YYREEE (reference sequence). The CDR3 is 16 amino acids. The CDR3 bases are TGTGCCAGCAGCTTGGGTCGGCGGGGGGAGACCGGGGAGCTGTTTTTT. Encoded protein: CASSLGRRGETGELFF.

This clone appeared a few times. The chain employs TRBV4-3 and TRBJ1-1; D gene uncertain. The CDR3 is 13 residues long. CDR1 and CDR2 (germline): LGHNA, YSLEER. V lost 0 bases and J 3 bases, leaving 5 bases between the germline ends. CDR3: CASSQEADTEAFF. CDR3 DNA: TGCGCCAGCAGCCAAGAGGCGGACACTGAAGCTTTCTTT.

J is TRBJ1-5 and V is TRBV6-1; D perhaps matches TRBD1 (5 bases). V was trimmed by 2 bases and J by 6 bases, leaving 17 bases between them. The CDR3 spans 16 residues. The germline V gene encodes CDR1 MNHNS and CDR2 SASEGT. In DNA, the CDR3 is TGTGCCAGCAGTGAAAGGCGCCAGGGATCAAGTCAGCCCCAGCATTTT. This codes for CASSERRQGSSQPQHF.

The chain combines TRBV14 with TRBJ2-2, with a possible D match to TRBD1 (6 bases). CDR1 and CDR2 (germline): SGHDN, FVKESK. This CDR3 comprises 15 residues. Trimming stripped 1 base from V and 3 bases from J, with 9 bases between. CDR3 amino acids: CASSQAQGYTGELFF. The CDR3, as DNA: TGTGCCAGCAGCCAAGCACAGGGCTACACCGGGGAGCTGTTTTTT.

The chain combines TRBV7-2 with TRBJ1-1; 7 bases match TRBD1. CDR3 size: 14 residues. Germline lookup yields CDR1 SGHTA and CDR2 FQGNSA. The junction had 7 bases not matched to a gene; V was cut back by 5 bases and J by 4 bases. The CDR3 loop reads CASSLNRGGTEAFF. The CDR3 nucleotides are TGTGCCAGCAGCCTCAACAGGGGAGGCACTGAAGCTTTCTTT.

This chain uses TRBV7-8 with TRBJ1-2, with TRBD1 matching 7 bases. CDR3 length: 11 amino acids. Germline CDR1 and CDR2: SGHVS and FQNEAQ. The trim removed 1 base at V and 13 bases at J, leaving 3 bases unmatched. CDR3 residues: CASSLGQGSTF. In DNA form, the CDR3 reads TGTGCCAGCAGCTTAGGACAGGGTTCCACCTTC.

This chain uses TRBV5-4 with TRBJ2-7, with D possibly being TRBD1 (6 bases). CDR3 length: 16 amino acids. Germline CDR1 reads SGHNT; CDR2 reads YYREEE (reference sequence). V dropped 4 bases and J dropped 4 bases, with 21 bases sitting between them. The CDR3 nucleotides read TGTGCCAGCAGCCACAATACCGGGACACGCACTTACGAGCAGTACTTC. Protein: CASSHNTGTRTYEQYF.

The CDR3 here is CASSLSSGTDTQYF. CDR3 bases: TGCGCCAGCAGCTTGTCTAGTGGGACAGATACGCAGTATTTT. The V gene is TRBV5-1, the J gene TRBJ2-3; D call uncertain. Germline loops: CDR1 SGHRS, CDR2 YFSETQ. CDR3 length: 14 residues. Trimming took off 1 base at V and 3 bases at J, with 9 bases between the two ends.

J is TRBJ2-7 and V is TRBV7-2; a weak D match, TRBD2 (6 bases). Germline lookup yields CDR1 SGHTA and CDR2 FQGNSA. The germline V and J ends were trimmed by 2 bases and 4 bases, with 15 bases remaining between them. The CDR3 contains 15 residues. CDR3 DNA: TGTGCCAGCAGCTTATCTAGCGCGGTTGGGTACGAGCAGTACTTC. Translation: CASSLSSAVGYEQYF.

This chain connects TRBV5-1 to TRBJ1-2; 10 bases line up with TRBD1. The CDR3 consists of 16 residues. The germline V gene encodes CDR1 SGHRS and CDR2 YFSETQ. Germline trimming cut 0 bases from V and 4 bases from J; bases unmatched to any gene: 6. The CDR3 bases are TGCGCCAGCAGCTTGGGGGGACAGGGGACAGGCTATGGCTACACCTTC. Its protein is CASSLGGQGTGYGYTF.

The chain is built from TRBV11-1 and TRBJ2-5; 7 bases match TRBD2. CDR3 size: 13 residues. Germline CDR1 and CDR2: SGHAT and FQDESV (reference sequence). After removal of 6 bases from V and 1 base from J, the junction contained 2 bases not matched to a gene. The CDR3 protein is CASRGGSQETQYF. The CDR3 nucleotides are TGTGCCAGCAGGGGGGGGAGCCAAGAGACCCAGTACTTC.

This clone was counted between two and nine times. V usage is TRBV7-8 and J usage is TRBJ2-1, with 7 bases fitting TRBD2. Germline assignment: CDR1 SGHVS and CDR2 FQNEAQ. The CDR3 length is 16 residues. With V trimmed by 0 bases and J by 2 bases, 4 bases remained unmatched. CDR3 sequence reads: CASSLASTSAYNEQFF. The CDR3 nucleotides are TGTGCCAGCAGCTTAGCGAGCACTAGCGCCTACAATGAGCAGTTCTTC.

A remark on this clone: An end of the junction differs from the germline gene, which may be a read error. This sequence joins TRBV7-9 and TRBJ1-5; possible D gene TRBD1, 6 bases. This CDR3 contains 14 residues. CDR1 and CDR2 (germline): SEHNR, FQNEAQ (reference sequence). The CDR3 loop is CSSSLTGHNQPQHF. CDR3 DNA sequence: TGTTCCAGCAGCTTAACAGGGCACAATCAGCCCCAGCATTTT. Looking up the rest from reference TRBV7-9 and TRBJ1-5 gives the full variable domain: DTGVSQNPRHKITKRGQNVTFRCDPISEHNRLYWYRQTLGQGPEFLTYFQNEAQLEKSRLLSDRFSAERPKGSFSTLEIQRTEQGDSAMYLCSSSLTGHNQPQHFGDGTRLSIL.

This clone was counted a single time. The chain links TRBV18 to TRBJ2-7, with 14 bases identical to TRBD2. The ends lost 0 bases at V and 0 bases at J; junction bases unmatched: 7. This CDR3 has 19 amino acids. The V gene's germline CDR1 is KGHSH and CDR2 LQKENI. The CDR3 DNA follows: TGTGCCAGCTCACCACCTGGGACTAGCGGGAGACCTAGCTCCTACGAGCAGTACTTC. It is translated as CASSPPGTSGRPSSYEQYF. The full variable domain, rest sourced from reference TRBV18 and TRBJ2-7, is NAGVMQNPRHLVRRRGQEARLRCSPMKGHSHVYWYRQLPEEGLKFMVYLQKENIIDESGMPKERFSAEFPKEGPSILRIQQVVRGDSAAYFCASSPPGTSGRPSSYEQYFGPGTRLTVT.

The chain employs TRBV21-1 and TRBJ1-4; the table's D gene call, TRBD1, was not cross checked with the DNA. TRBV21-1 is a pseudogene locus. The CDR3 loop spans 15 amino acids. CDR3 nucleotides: TGTGCCAGCAGCAAAATGCACAGGGCGAATGAAAAACTGTTTTTT. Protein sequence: CASSKMHRANEKLFF.

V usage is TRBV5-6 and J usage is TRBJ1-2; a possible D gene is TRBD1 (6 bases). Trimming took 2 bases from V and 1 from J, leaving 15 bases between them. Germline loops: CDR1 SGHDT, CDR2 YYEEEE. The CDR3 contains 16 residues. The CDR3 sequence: CASSFGLRTDNYGYTF. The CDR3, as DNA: TGTGCCAGCAGCTTCGGCCTTCGGACAGATAACTATGGCTACACCTTC. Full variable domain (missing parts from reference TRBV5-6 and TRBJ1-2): DAGVTQSPTHLIKTRGQQVTLRCSPKSGHDTVSWYQQALGQGPQFIFQYYEEEERQRGNFPDRFSGHQFPNYSSELNVNALLLGDSALYLCASSFGLRTDNYGYTFGSGTRLTVV.

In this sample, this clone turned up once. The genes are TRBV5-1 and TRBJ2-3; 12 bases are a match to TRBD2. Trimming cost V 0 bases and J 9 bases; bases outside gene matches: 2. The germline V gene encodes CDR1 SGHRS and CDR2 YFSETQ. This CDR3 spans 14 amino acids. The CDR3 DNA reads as TGCGCCAGCAGCTTGGCGACTAGCGGGGGAACGCAGTATTTT. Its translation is CASSLATSGGTQYF.

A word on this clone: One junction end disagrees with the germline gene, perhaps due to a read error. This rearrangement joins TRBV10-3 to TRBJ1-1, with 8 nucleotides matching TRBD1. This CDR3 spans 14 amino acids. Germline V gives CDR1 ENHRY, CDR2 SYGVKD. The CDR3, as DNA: TGTGCTATCAGTGAGTCGCTTGGGGACAGGGAAGCTTTCTTT. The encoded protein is CAISESLGDREAFF.

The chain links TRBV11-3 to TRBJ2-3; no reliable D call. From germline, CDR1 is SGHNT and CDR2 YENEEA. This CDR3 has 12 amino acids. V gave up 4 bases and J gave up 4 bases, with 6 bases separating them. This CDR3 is CASSSDADTQYF. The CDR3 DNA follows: TGTGCCAGCAGCTCAGACGCAGATACGCAGTATTTT.

This CDR3 reads CASSFPGGEQYF. CDR3 DNA: TGTGCCAGCAGCTTTCCAGGTGGCGAGCAGTACTTC. V and J are TRBV5-4 and TRBJ2-7, with D uncertain. Germline lookup yields CDR1 SGHNT and CDR2 YYREEE (reference sequence). This CDR3 spans 12 amino acids. Trimming took off 2 bases at V and 6 bases at J, with 9 bases between the two ends.

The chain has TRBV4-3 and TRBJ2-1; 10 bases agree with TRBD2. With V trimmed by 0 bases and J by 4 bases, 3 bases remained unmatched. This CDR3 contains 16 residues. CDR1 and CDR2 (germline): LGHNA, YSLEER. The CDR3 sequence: CASSQDEAGGYNEQFF. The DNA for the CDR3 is TGCGCCAGCAGCCAAGATGAAGCGGGGGGGTACAATGAGCAGTTCTTC.

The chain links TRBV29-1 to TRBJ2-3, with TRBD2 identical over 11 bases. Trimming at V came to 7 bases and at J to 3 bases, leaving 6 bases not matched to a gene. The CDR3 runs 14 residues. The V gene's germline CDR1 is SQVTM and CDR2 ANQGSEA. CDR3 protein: CSAIAGGQTDTQYF. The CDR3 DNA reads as TGCAGCGCAATAGCGGGGGGGCAAACAGATACGCAGTATTTT.

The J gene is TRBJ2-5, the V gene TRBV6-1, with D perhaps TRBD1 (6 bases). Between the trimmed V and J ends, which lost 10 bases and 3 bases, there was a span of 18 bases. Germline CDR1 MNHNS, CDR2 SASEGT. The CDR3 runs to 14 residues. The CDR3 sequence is CATTTMQGKETQYF. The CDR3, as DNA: TGTGCCACCACTACAATGCAGGGGAAAGAGACCCAGTACTTC.

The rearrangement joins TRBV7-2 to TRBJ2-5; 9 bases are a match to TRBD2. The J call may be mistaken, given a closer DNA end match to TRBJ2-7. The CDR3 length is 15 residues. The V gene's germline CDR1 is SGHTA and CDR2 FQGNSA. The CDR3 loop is CASSLSSGVSYEQYF. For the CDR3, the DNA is TGTGCCAGCAGCCTATCTAGCGGGGTCTCCTACGAGCAGTACTTC.